Sequencing of this T cell receptor (beta chain) was carried out in a study of cytomegalovirus exposure and HLA in healthy donors. When sampled, the donors appeared nominally healthy, though they likely had unrecorded immune exposures. V trimming: 0 bases; J trimming: 2 bases; junction bases outside the gene matches: 5. Germline assignment: CDR1 MNHNS and CDR2 SASEGT. The CDR3 totals 17 residues. This PCR relied on a set of 60 Vbeta primers and 13 Jbeta primers. Clones were read by immunoSEQ multiplex PCR, and TCRdb kept only the in-frame ones, dropping some. The table has about 190,000 clones, around 78% seen once. The table lists this clone with a count of one.

This chain uses TRBV6-1 with TRBJ2-5, with TRBD2 matching over 11 bases. The sequenced sample was PBMCs. The clonotype originates from a woman aged 25 to 39 in good health and CMV-seropositive. CDR3 bases: TGTGCCAGCAGTGAAGCGGTACTAGCGGGGGCGCAAGAGACCCAGTACTTC. Amino acids: CASSEAVLAGAQETQYF.